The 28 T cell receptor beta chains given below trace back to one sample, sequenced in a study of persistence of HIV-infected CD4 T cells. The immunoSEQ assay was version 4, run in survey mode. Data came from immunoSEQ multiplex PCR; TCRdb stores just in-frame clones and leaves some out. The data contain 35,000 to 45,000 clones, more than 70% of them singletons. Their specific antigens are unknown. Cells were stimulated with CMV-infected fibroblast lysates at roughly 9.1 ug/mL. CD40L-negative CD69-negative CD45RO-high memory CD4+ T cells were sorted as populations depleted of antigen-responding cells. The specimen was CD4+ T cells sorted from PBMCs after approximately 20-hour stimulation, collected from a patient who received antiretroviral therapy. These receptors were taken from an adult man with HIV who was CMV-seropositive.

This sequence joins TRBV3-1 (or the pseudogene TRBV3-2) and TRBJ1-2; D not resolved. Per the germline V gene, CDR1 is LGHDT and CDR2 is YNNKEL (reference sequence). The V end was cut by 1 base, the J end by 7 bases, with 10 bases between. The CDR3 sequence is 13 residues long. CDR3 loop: CASSQVSGGGYTF. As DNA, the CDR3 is TGTGCCAGCAGCCAAGTATCGGGAGGTGGCTACACCTTC.

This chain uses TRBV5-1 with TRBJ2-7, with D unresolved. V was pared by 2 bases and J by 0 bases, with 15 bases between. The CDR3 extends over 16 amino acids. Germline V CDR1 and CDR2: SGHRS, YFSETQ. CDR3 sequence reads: CASSFLQGSSSYEQYF. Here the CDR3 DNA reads TGCGCCAGCAGCTTCCTCCAAGGGTCAAGCTCCTACGAGCAGTACTTC.

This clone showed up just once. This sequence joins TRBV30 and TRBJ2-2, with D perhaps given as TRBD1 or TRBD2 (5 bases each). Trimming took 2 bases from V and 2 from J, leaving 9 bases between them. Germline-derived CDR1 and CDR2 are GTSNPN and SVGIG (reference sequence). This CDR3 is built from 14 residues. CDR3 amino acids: CAWSRGANTGELFF. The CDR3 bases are TGTGCCTGGAGTCGAGGGGCCAACACCGGGGAGCTGTTTTTT.

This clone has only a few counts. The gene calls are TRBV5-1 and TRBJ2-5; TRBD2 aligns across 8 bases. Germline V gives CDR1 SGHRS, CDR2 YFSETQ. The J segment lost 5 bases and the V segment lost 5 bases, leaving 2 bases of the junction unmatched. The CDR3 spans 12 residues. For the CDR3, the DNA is TGCGCCAGCAGATCTAGCGGGGAGACCCAGTACTTC. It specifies CASRSSGETQYF. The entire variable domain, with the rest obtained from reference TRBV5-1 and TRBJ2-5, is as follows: KAGVTQTPRYLIKTRGQQVTLSCSPISGHRSVSWYQQTPGQGLQFLFEYFSETQRNKGNFPGRFSGRQFSNSRSEMNVSTLELGDSALYLCASRSSGETQYFGPGTRLLVL.

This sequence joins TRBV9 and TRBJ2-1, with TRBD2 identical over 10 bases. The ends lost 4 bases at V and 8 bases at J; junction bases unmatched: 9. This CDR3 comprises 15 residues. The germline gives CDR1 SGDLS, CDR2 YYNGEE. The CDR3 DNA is TGTGCCAGCAGCCCCACCCCTAGCGGGGGTGATGAGCAGTTCTTC. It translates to CASSPTPSGGDEQFF.

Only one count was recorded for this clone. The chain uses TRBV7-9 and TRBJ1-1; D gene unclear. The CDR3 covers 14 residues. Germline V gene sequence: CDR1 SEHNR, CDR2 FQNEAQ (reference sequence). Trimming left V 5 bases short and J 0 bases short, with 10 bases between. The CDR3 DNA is TGTGCCAGCAGCCAGTTTGCAGTGAACACTGAAGCTTTCTTT. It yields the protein CASSQFAVNTEAFF.

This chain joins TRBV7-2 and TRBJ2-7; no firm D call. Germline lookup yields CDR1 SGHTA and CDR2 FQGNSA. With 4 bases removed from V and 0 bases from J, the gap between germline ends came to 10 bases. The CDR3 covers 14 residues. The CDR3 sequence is CASSSDRSSYEQYF. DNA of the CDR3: TGTGCCAGCAGCTCGGACCGCAGCTCCTACGAGCAGTACTTC.

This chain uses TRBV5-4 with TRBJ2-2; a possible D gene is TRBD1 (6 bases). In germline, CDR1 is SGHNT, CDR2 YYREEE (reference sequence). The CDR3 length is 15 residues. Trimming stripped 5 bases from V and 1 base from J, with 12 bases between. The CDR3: CASRIQQGNTGELFF. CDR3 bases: TGTGCCAGCAGGATCCAACAGGGGAACACCGGGGAGCTGTTTTTT.

CDR3 nucleotide sequence: TGTGCCAGCAGCTTAGTGCAGGGAGGCACTGAAGCTTTCTTT. Its protein is CASSLVQGGTEAFF. The chain has TRBV7-9 and TRBJ1-1; a possible D gene is TRBD1 (5 bases). The germline V and J ends were trimmed by 1 base and 4 bases, with 10 bases remaining between them. CDR1 is SEHNR, CDR2 FQNEAQ, per germline (reference sequence). The CDR3 has 14 residues.

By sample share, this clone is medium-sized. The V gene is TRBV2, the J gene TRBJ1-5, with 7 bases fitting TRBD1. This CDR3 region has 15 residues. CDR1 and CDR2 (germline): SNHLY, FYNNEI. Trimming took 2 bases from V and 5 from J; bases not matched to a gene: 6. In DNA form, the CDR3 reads TGTGCCAGCAGTGAAAGAAGACAGGGAGATCAGCCCCAGCATTTT. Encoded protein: CASSERRQGDQPQHF. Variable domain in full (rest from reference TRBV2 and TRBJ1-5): EPEVTQTPSHQVTQMGQEVILRCVPISNHLYFYWYRQILGQKVEFLVSFYNNEISEKSEIFDDQFSVERPDGSNFTLKIRSTKLEDSAMYFCASSERRQGDQPQHFGDGTRLSIL.

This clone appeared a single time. In DNA, the CDR3 is TGTGCCAGCAGTCGAGACGGGACAGGAGGATACGAGCAGTACTTC. Amino acid sequence: CASSRDGTGGYEQYF. The chain combines TRBV6-5 with TRBJ2-7, with 8 bases fitting TRBD1. This CDR3 comprises 15 residues. Germline CDR1 MNHEY, CDR2 SVGAGI. The trim removed 5 bases at V and 4 bases at J, leaving 10 bases unmatched.

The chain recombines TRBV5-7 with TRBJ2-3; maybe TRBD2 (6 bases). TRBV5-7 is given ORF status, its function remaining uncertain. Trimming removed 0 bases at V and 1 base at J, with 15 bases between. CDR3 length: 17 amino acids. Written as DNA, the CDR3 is TGTGCCAGCAGCTTGGGCCCTAGCGCCGGGCGCACAGATACGCAGTATTTT. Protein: CASSLGPSAGRTDTQYF.

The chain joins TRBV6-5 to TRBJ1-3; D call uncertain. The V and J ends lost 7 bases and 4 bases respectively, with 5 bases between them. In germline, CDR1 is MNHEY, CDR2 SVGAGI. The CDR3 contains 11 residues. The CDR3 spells CASNLGNTIYF. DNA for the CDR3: TGTGCCAGCAATCTCGGAAACACCATATATTTT.

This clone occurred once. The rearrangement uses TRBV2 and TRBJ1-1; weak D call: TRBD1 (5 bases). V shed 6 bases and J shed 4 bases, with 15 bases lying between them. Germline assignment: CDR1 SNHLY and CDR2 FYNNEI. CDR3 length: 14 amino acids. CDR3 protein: CASSDRDSVTEAFF. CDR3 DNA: TGTGCCAGCAGCGACAGAGACTCCGTCACTGAAGCTTTCTTT.

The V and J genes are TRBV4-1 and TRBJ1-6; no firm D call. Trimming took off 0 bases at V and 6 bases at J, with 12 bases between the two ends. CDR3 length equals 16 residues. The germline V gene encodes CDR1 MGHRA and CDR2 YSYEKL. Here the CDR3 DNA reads TGCGCCAGCAGCCAAGAAGATCGGTCCCCTAATTCACCCCTCCACTTT. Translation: CASSQEDRSPNSPLHF.

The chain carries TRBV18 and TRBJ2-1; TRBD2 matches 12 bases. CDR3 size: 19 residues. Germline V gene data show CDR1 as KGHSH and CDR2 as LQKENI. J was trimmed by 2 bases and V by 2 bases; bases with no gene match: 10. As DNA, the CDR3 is TGTGCCAGCTCACCAAGACTAGCGGGGGACGGAGGTGCCTACAATGAGCAGTTCTTC. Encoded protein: CASSPRLAGDGGAYNEQFF.

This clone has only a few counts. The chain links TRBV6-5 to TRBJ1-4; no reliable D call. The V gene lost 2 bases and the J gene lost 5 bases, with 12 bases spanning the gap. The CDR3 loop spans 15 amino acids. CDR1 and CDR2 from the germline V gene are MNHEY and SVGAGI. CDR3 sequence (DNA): TGTGCCAGCAGTTACGATAGGACTCTGAATGAAAAACTGTTTTTT. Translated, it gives CASSYDRTLNEKLFF.

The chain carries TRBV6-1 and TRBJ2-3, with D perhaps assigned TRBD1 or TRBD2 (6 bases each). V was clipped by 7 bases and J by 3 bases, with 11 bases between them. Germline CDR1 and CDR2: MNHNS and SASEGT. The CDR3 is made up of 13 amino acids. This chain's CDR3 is CASNRGATDTQYF. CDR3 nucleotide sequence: TGTGCCAGCAATAGGGGGGCAACAGATACGCAGTATTTT.

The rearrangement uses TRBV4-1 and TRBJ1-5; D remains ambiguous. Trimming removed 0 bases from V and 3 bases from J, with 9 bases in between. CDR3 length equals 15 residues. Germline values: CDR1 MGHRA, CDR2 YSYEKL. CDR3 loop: CASSQDPSINQPQHF. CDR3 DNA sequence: TGCGCCAGCAGCCAAGATCCGTCAATCAATCAGCCCCAGCATTTT.

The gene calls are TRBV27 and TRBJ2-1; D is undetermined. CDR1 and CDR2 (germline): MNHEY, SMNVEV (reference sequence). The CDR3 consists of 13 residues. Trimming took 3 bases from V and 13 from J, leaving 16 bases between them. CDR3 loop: CASSFTRGRVQFF. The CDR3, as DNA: TGTGCCAGCAGTTTCACGAGAGGTCGCGTCCAGTTCTTC.

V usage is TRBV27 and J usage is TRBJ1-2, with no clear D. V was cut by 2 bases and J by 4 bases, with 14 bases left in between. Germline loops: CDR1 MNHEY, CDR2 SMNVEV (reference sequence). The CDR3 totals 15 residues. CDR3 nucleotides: TGTGCCAGCAGTTTACTTCCCCCAAGCTCCTATGGCTACACCTTC. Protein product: CASSLLPPSSYGYTF.

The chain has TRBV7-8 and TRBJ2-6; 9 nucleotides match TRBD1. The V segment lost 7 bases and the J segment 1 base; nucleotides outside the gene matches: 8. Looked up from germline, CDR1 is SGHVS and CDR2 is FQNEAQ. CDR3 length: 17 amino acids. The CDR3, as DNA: TGTGCCAGCATGTTTGGGACAGGGAGATCTGGGGCCAACGTCCTGACTTTC. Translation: CASMFGTGRSGANVLTF.

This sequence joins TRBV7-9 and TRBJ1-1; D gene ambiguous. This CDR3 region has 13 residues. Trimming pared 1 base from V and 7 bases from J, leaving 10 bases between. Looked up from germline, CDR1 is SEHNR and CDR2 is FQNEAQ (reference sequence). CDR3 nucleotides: TGTGCCAGCAGCTTAGGGACCAGTGTTGAAGCTTTCTTT. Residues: CASSLGTSVEAFF.

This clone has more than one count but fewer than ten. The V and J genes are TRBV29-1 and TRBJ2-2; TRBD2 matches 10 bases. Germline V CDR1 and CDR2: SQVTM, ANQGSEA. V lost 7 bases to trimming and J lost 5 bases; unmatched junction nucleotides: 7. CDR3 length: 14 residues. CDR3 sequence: CSAGVSGGTGELFF. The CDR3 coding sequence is TGCAGCGCAGGAGTTAGCGGGGGGACCGGGGAGCTGTTTTTT.

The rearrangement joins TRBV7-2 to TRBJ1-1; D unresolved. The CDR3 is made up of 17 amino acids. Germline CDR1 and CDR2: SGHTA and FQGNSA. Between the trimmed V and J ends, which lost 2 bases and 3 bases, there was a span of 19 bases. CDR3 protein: CASSLMGMGSSHTEAFF. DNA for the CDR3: TGTGCCAGCAGCTTAATGGGGATGGGCTCTAGTCACACTGAAGCTTTCTTT.

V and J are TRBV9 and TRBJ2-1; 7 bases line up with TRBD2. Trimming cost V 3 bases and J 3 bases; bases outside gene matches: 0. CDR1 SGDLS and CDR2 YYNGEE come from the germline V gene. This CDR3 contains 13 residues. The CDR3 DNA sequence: TGTGCCAGCAGCGGCGGGGGCTACAATGAGCAGTTCTTC. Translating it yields CASSGGGYNEQFF.

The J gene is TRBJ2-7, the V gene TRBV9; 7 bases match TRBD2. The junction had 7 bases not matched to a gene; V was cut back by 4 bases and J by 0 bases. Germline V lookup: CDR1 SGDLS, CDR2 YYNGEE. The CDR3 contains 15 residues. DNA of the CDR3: TGTGCCAGCAGCTCGACTAGCTCGAGCTCCTACGAGCAGTACTTC. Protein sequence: CASSSTSSSSYEQYF. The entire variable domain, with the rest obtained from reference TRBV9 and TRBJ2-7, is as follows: DSGVTQTPKHLITATGQRVTLRCSPRSGDLSVYWYQQSLDQGLQFLIQYYNGEERAKGNILERFSAQQFPDLHSELNLSSLELGDSALYFCASSSTSSSSYEQYFGPGTRLTVT.

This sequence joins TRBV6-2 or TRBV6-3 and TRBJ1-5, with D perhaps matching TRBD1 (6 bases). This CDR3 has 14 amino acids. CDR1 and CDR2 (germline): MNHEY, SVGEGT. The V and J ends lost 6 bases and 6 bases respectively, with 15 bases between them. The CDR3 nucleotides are TGTGCCAGCAGCGAACAGGGTGTGCCTCAGCCCCAGCATTTT. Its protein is CASSEQGVPQPQHF.